Presented here are 10 T cell receptor beta chains from one specimen sequenced in a study of OX40 agonist ivuxolimab in advanced cancers. Sequenced by immunoSEQ multiplex PCR; TCRdb stores in-frame clones only, minus some. The sample holds about 80,000 clones, about 92% seen once. Here the sequenced sample was CD4+ or CD8+ T cells sorted from blood, taken in a trial of the OX40 agonist ivuxolimab. All receptors derive from an adult with an advanced solid tumor such as melanoma, head and neck, liver or kidney cancer.

V is TRBV30 and J is TRBJ1-3, with no clear D. Between the trimmed V and J ends, which lost 3 bases and 3 bases, there was a span of 9 bases. Germline values: CDR1 GTSNPN, CDR2 SVGIG (reference sequence). The CDR3 sequence is 13 residues long. Written as DNA, the CDR3 is TGTGCCTGGAGGGGTCACGGTGGAAACACCATATATTTT. Translation gives CAWRGHGGNTIYF.

This clone was detected a few times. The chain is built from TRBV19 and TRBJ1-1; 8 bases line up with TRBD1. Losses at the gene ends were 8 bases for V and 5 bases for J; bases not matched to a gene: 7. Looked up from germline, CDR1 is LNHDA and CDR2 is SQIVND (reference sequence). This CDR3 region has 13 residues. CDR3 sequence (DNA): TGTGCCAGTTTGGACAGGGCTATTACTGAAGCTTTCTTT. It translates to CASLDRAITEAFF. Using reference TRBV19 and TRBJ1-1 for the parts outside the CDR3, the full variable domain is DGGITQSPKYLFRKEGQNVTLSCEQNLNHDAMYWYRQDPGQGLRLIYYSQIVNDFQKGDIAEGYSVSREKKESFPLTVTSAQKNPTAFYLCASLDRAITEAFFGQGTRLTVV.

The J gene is TRBJ2-7, the V gene TRBV18; D is unresolved. CDR3 size: 12 residues. The V end was cut by 10 bases, the J end by 6 bases, with 16 bases between. Germline V CDR1 and CDR2: KGHSH, LQKENI. This CDR3 is CATKSGNGEQYF. In DNA, the CDR3 is TGTGCCACCAAAAGTGGGAATGGCGAGCAGTACTTC.

V usage is TRBV5-1 and J usage is TRBJ1-4, with TRBD1 identical over 10 bases. Germline V gene data show CDR1 as SGHRS and CDR2 as YFSETQ. The CDR3 has 15 amino acids. J gave up 3 bases and V 5 bases, and 4 bases lay outside the gene matches. CDR3 in DNA: TGCGCCAGCAGAAAGACAGGGGGCCCTAATGAAAAACTGTTTTTT. Translating gives CASRKTGGPNEKLFF.

J is TRBJ1-2 and V is TRBV27; TRBD1 agrees at 10 bases. Trimming removed 8 bases from V and 6 bases from J; junction bases left unmatched: 9. The CDR3 is made up of 14 amino acids. Germline lookup yields CDR1 MNHEY and CDR2 SMNVEV (reference sequence). This CDR3 reads CASGRGTGVDGYTF. CDR3 bases: TGTGCCAGCGGACGGGGGACAGGGGTAGATGGCTACACCTTC.

The gene calls are TRBV2 and TRBJ1-1; 7 nucleotides agree with TRBD1. CDR1 and CDR2 from the germline V gene are SNHLY and FYNNEI. This CDR3 region has 14 residues. The V gene end was trimmed by 7 bases and the J gene end by 1 base; junction bases not matched to a gene: 6. The CDR3 sequence is CASMPRDRNTEAFF. Here the CDR3 DNA reads TGTGCCAGCATGCCCCGGGACAGGAACACTGAAGCTTTCTTT.

As DNA, the CDR3 is TGTGCCAGCACCCAGAGATGGGGGGCACCCCTCCACTTT. Encoded protein: CASTQRWGAPLHF. The chain is built from TRBV7-2 and TRBJ1-6; a possible D gene is TRBD1 (5 bases). This CDR3 has 13 amino acids. V lost 7 bases and J 11 bases, leaving 15 bases between the germline ends. CDR1 is SGHTA and CDR2 is FQGNSA in the germline V gene. Complete variable domain (other parts from reference TRBV7-2 and TRBJ1-6): GAGVSQSPSNKVTEKGKDVELRCDPISGHTALYWYRQSLGQGLEFLIYFQGNSAPDKSGLPSDRFSAERTGGSVSTLTIQRTQQEDSAVYLCASTQRWGAPLHFGNGTRLTVT.

The chain recombines TRBV28 with TRBJ1-4; 7 nucleotides agree with TRBD1. The CDR3 sequence is 14 residues long. The junction had 3 bases not matched to a gene; V was cut back by 5 bases and J by 3 bases. CDR1 is MDHEN, CDR2 SYDVKM, per germline. This CDR3 reads CASSKGGPNEKLFF. CDR3 bases: TGTGCCAGCAGTAAAGGGGGCCCTAATGAAAAACTGTTTTTT.

The chain uses TRBV6-6 and TRBJ2-3; tentatively, D is TRBD2 (6 bases). Per germline, CDR1 MNHNY and CDR2 SVGAGI (reference sequence). CDR3 size: 16 residues. V dropped 0 bases and J dropped 4 bases, with 14 bases sitting between them. The CDR3 spells CASSYSTGSGADTQYF. The CDR3 DNA reads TGTGCCAGCAGTTACTCGACCGGGAGCGGCGCAGATACGCAGTATTTT.

As concerns this clone: The identical CDR3 is also encoded by other nucleotide sequences in the sample. The rearrangement joins TRBV28 to TRBJ1-5; D uncertain. The length of the CDR3 is 14 residues. V shed 2 bases and J shed 2 bases, with 7 bases lying between them. Germline V gene data show CDR1 as MDHEN and CDR2 as SYDVKM. The CDR3 here is CASSLQAGNQPQHF. The CDR3 nucleotides read TGTGCCAGCAGTTTACAGGCAGGCAATCAGCCCCAGCATTTT.